This T cell receptor beta chain is drawn from a study of T-cell memory formation after mild COVID-19. Study-level background: TCR clusters mostly belonged to single donors.

This clonotype occurred a few times. The antigen is not known. Whole-study findings and limits: The second-wave clones peaking on day 37 were not confirmed as SARS-CoV-2-specific.

TCRdb reprocessed the 5' RACE reads via MiXCR and lists one record per CDR3 protein. The sample has hundreds of thousands of distinct CDR3 sequences, 20% to 30% seen once; the top ten hold around 13%. Trimming removed 7 bases at V and 7 bases at J, with 11 bases between. Germline values: CDR1 MNHNS, CDR2 SASEGT. The CDR3 sequence is 12 residues long. The sequencing sample was made of PBMCs or a T cell subset sorted from them (not recorded which). The sequence was collected from an adult woman who had mild COVID-19 (a few samples of this study predate the infection). Cell type and time point are not known. The chain is built from TRBV6-1 and TRBJ1-5; D uncertain. The CDR3 sequence: CASKSLGQPQHF. The CDR3 nucleotides are TGTGCCAGCAAAAGTCTTGGGCAGCCCCAGCATTTT.